Reported below is one T cell receptor beta chain. Profiled with immunoSEQ multiplex PCR; TCRdb holds only in-frame clones, not every one. Of 60,000 to 80,000 clones in the sample, approximately 80% were seen once. These data originate in a study of blood T cell repertoires in COVID-19. Looking at the study overall: PBMCs, B-cell-depleted T cells, or T cells provided the cDNA or gDNA that made up the material.

The Seattle patients, enrolled during active infection, were followed longitudinally. CDR1 and CDR2 from the germline V gene are SGHVS and FNYEAQ. The CDR3 has 16 amino acids. Trimming took 0 bases from V and 6 from J; bases not matched to a gene: 6. This TCR came from a man aged 45-60 years with COVID-19, enrolled during active disease. V is TRBV7-6 and J is TRBJ2-1, with 9 bases that match TRBD2. The sample consisted of peripheral blood. CDR3 sequence (DNA): TGTGCCAGCAGCTTAGCGCGGGGGGGCTATGGCAATGAGCAGTTCTTC. This translates into CASSLARGGYGNEQFF.